The rows below give T cell receptor beta chains drawn from one sample of a study of graft-versus-host responses after intestinal transplantation. Sequencing was performed with immunoSEQ multiplex PCR; in TCRdb, only in-frame clones are kept and a portion is missing. Among under 150,000 clones listed, approximately 95% were seen once. No antigens are known for them. Sequencing used unstimulated CD8+ T cells sorted from spleen or lymph node cells, obtained before intestinal transplant. The receptors derive from a human donor who received an intestinal transplant. Both conserved end residues are part of each CDR3. The D gene is left open where the match is weak. The size field is filled for only some rows; it gives once, few, many or a size class.

>TRBV5-1|-|-|TRBJ2-7
CASSFGGASSYEQYF
TGCGCCAGCAGCTTTGGGGGGGCGAGCTCCTACGAGCAGTACTTC
>TRBV4-1|-|-|TRBJ2-7
CASSYKRAYEQYF
TGCGCCAGCAGCTACAAGAGGGCTTACGAGCAGTACTTC
>TRBV5-1|-|-|TRBJ2-7
CASSSSGTYSYEQYF
TGCGCCAGCAGCTCATCCGGGACGTACTCCTACGAGCAGTACTTC
>TRBV30|-|-|TRBJ2-7
CAWSGLYEQYF
TGTGCCTGGAGTGGGCTCTACGAGCAGTACTTC
>TRBV6-1|-|-|TRBJ2-7
CAATRDGRYEQYF
TGTGCCGCAACCCGGGACGGACGCTACGAGCAGTACTTC
>TRBV28|-|-|TRBJ2-7
CASSLGGDEQYF
TGTGCCAGCAGTCTAGGGGGGGACGAGCAGTACTTC
>TRBV6-1|-|-|TRBJ2-1
CASSTDTYNEQFF
TGTGCCAGCAGTACTGACACGTACAATGAGCAGTTCTTC
>TRBV9|-|-|TRBJ2-7
CASSGPLSYEQYF
TGTGCCAGTTCCGGTCCTCTCTCCTACGAGCAGTACTTC
>TRBV5-6|-|-|TRBJ2-7
CASSHGTVYEQYF
TGTGCCAGCAGCCATGGTACAGTCTACGAGCAGTACTTC
>TRBV6-1|-|-|TRBJ2-7
CASSPGPHYEQYF
TGTGCCAGCAGCCCGGGACCACACTACGAGCAGTACTTC
>TRBV19|TRBD1|-|TRBJ1-2
CASSPGTGHGYTF
TGTGCCAGTAGTCCCGGGACAGGACATGGCTACACCTTC
>TRBV28|-|-|TRBJ2-1
CASSLDIGAISSYNEQFF
TGTGCCAGCAGTTTGGATATTGGGGCGATAAGCTCCTACAATGAGCAGTTCTTC
>TRBV4-1|TRBD2|-|TRBJ2-3
CASSHQTSGRTDTQYF
TGCGCCAGCAGCCACCAGACTAGCGGGAGAACAGATACGCAGTATTTT
>TRBV6-5|-|-|TRBJ1-2
CASSYGKLYGYTF
TGTGCCAGCAGTTACGGGAAGCTATACGGCTACACCTTC
>TRBV7-8|-|-|TRBJ2-1
CASNPGNLGSYNEQFF
TGTGCCAGCAACCCGGGAAACCTGGGAAGCTACAATGAGCAGTTCTTC
>TRBV10-1|-|-|TRBJ2-1
CASSEGLAVYNEQFF
TGCGCCAGCAGTGAGGGGCTAGCAGTTTACAATGAGCAGTTCTTC
>TRBV4-1|TRBD1|-|TRBJ1-4
CASSQRGQGWEKLFF
TGCGCCAGCAGCCAAAGGGGACAGGGTTGGGAAAAACTGTTTTTT
>TRBV5-1|-|-|TRBJ1-2
CASSFGSDLNLPGNGYTF
TGCGCCAGCAGCTTTGGATCAGATCTTAACCTCCCGGGGAATGGCTACACCTTC
>TRBV19|-|once|TRBJ1-5
CASSIDQPGDQPQHF
TGTGCCAGTAGTATAGATCAGCCAGGCGATCAGCCCCAGCATTTT
>TRBV28|-|-|TRBJ2-7
CASRDSYEQYF
TGTGCCAGCAGGGACTCCTACGAGCAGTACTTC
>TRBV6-6|-|-|TRBJ1-3
CASSPPFWGSGNTIYF
TGTGCCAGCAGTCCTCCCTTTTGGGGGTCTGGAAACACCATATATTTT
>TRBV12-5|-|-|TRBJ1-1
CASGLGGGFTEAFF
TGTGCTAGTGGTTTGGGGGGCGGTTTCACTGAAGCTTTCTTT
>TRBV11-2|-|-|TRBJ2-7
CASTQGGTFYEQYF
TGTGCCAGCACTCAGGGTGGGACTTTCTACGAGCAGTACTTC
>TRBV28|-|-|TRBJ2-1
CASRTTGSSYNEQFF
TGTGCCAGCAGGACGACAGGAAGCTCCTACAATGAGCAGTTCTTC
>TRBV5-6|TRBD1|-|TRBJ1-1
CASSSVTGGTEAFF
TGTGCCAGCAGCTCCGTGACAGGGGGCACTGAAGCTTTCTTT
>TRBV15|-|once|TRBJ1-1
CATSTRVSGTEAFF
TGTGCCACCAGCACCAGGGTTTCGGGCACTGAAGCTTTCTTT
>TRBV7-9|-|few|TRBJ1-2
CASRLGNIGGYTF
TGTGCCAGCAGACTCGGGAATATAGGGGGCTACACCTTC
>TRBV9|TRBD1|-|TRBJ1-5
CASSEGTGGVPQHF
TGTGCCAGCAGCGAAGGGACAGGCGGAGTGCCCCAGCATTTT
>TRBV7-9|-|-|TRBJ2-7
CASSPNSHSQQYF
TGTGCCAGCAGCCCCAATTCCCATAGCCAGCAGTACTTC
>TRBV9|-|-|TRBJ1-5
CASSGGTSSNQPQHF
TGTGCCAGCAGCGGCGGGACTTCTAGCAATCAGCCCCAGCATTTT
>TRBV13|-|-|TRBJ1-1
CASSLGFGRPMNTEAFF
TGTGCCAGCAGCTTAGGGTTTGGAAGGCCCATGAACACTGAAGCTTTCTTT
>TRBV11-2|TRBD2|-|TRBJ2-1
CASSFIAGAFNEQFF
TGTGCCAGCAGCTTCATAGCGGGAGCATTCAATGAGCAGTTCTTC
>TRBV4-2|-|-|TRBJ2-1
CASSQDIPTRHNEQFF
TGTGCCAGCAGCCAAGATATCCCCACGAGACACAATGAGCAGTTCTTC
>TRBV7-8|-|-|TRBJ2-7
CASSLYGRANEQYF
TGTGCCAGCAGCTTATACGGCAGAGCTAACGAGCAGTACTTC
>TRBV28|TRBD1|-|TRBJ1-1
CASSPDRGYARDTEAFF
TGTGCCAGCAGTCCCGACAGGGGGTACGCGAGGGACACTGAAGCTTTCTTT
>TRBV2|TRBD2|-|TRBJ2-3
CASSEFRTSGRIDTQYF
TGTGCCAGCAGTGAATTTAGGACTAGCGGGAGGATAGATACGCAGTATTTT
>TRBV9|-|-|TRBJ2-1
CASSPWDSGVLFF
TGCGCCAGCAGCCCCTGGGATTCGGGTGTTTTGTTCTTC
>TRBV28|TRBD2|-|TRBJ2-3
CATANYGLAGDTQYF
TGTGCCACCGCCAACTACGGACTAGCGGGAGATACGCAGTATTTT
>TRBV28|TRBD1|-|TRBJ2-2
CAADRQGVNTGELFF
TGTGCCGCGGACCGACAGGGGGTTAACACCGGGGAGCTGTTTTTT
>TRBV6-6|TRBD1|-|TRBJ2-3
CASSRQGLRTDTQYF
TGTGCCAGCAGTCGACAGGGGTTGAGGACAGATACGCAGTATTTT